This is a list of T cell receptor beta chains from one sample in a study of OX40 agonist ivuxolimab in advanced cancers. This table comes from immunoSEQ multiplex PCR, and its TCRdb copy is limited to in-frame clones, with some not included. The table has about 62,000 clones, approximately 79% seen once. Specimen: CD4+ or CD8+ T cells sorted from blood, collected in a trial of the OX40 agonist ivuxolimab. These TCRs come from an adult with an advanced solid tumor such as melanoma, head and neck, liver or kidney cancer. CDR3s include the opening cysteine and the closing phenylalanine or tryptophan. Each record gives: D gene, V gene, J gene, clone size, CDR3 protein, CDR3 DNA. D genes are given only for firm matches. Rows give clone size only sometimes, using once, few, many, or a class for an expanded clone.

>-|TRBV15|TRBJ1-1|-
CATRGGLMNTEAFF
TGTGCCACCAGGGGGGGTCTGATGAACACTGAAGCTTTCTTT
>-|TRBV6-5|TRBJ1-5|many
CASSLDRNNNQPQHF
TGTGCCAGCAGTCTCGACAGGAACAATAATCAGCCCCAGCATTTT
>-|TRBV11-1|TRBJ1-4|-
CASSLGGGREKLFF
TGTGCCAGCAGCTTGGGAGGCGGACGTGAAAAACTGTTTTTT
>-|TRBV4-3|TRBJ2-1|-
CASSQDPGRGYNEQFF
TGCGCCAGCAGCCAAGATCCAGGGAGGGGGTACAATGAGCAGTTCTTC
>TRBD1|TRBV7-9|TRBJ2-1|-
CASSLEPDRPNEQFF
TGTGCCAGCAGCTTAGAGCCGGACAGGCCGAATGAGCAGTTCTTC
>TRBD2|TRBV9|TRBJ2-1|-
CASSVNPGLADLDNEQFF
TGTGCCAGCAGCGTCAACCCGGGACTAGCGGACCTCGACAATGAGCAGTTCTTC
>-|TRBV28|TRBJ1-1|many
CASTLGRMNTEAFF
TGTGCCAGCACCCTAGGGAGGATGAACACTGAAGCTTTCTTT
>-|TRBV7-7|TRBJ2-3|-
CASSLNGGPTDTQYF
TGTGCTAGCAGCTTAAACGGGGGACCCACAGATACGCAGTATTTT
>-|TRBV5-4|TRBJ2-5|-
CASSQRTLLETQYF
TGTGCCAGCAGCCAACGGACTCTTTTGGAGACCCAGTACTTC
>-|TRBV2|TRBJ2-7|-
CASPGGAGKGHEQYF
TGTGCCAGCCCCGGAGGGGCAGGAAAGGGGCACGAGCAGTACTTC
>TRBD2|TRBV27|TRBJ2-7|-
CASSLVAGGREQYF
TGTGCCAGCAGTTTAGTAGCGGGAGGGCGCGAGCAGTACTTC
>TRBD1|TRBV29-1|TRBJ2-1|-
CSVRDSGYNEQFF
TGCAGCGTCAGGGACAGTGGCTACAATGAGCAGTTCTTC
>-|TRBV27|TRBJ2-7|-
CASSPNSYEQYF
TGTGCCAGCAGTCCGAATTCCTACGAGCAGTACTTC
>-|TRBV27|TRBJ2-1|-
CASSPGRDNEQFF
TGTGCCAGCAGTCCCGGGCGGGACAATGAGCAGTTCTTC
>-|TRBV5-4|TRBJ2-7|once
CASSLGQELYEQYF
TGTGCCAGCAGCTTGGGCCAGGAGCTCTACGAGCAGTACTTC
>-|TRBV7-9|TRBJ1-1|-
CASSLLTNTEAFF
TGTGCCAGCAGCTTACTGACCAACACTGAAGCTTTCTTT
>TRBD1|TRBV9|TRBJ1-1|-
CASSLSAGGNTEAFF
TGTGCCAGCAGCTTATCGGCAGGGGGAAACACTGAAGCTTTCTTT
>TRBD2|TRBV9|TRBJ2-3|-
CASSLRAGGAADTQYF
TGTGCCAGCAGCCTTCGAGCGGGGGGGGCCGCAGATACGCAGTATTTT
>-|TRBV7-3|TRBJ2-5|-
CASSFGGGETQYF
TGTGCCAGCAGCTTCGGGGGTGGGGAGACCCAGTACTTC
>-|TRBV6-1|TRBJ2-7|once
CASSAGAGYYEQYF
TGTGCCAGCAGTGCAGGGGCTGGCTACTACGAGCAGTACTTC
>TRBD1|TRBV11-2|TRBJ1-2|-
CASSPGTGRHAGYTF
TGTGCCAGCAGCCCGGGGACAGGGAGGCATGCTGGCTACACCTTC
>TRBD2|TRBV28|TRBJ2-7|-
CASSLRGTSGGVLHEQYF
TGTGCCAGCAGTTTACGTGGGACTAGCGGAGGGGTCCTCCACGAGCAGTACTTC
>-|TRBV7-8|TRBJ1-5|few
CASSLAMNSNQPQHF
TGTGCCAGCAGCTTAGCAATGAATAGCAATCAGCCCCAGCATTTT
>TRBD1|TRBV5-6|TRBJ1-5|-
CASSLGQGSNQPQHF
TGTGCCAGCAGCTTGGGACAGGGTAGCAATCAGCCCCAGCATTTT
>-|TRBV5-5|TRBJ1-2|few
CASSPDVYYGYTF
TGTGCCAGCAGCCCGGACGTTTACTATGGCTACACCTTC
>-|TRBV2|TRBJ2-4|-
CASSTSSWYAAKNIQYF
TGTGCCAGCAGTACCTCCAGTTGGTATGCGGCCAAAAACATTCAGTACTTC
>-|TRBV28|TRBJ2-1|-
CASSLWSSTTNEQFF
TGTGCCAGCAGTTTATGGAGTTCCACAACCAATGAGCAGTTCTTC
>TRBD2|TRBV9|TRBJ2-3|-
CASSPRIGREDTQYF
TGTGCCAGCAGCCCTCGAATCGGGAGGGAAGATACGCAGTATTTT
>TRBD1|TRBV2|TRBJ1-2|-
CASSPGQRYGYTF
TGTGCCAGCAGTCCGGGACAGCGCTATGGCTACACCTTC
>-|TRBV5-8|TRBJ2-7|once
CASSLGQGKIYEQYF
TGTGCCAGCAGCTTGGGGCAGGGTAAAATCTACGAGCAGTACTTC
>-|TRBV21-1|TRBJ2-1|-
CASSRRQNNEQFF
TGTGCCAGCAGCCGCCGACAGAACAATGAGCAGTTCTTC
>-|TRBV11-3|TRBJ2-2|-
CASSSQGTGELFF
TGTGCCAGCAGCTCCCAGGGGACCGGGGAGCTGTTTTTT
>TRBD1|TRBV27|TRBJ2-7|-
CASSAGTGDYEQYF
TGTGCCAGCAGTGCCGGGACAGGGGACTACGAGCAGTACTTC
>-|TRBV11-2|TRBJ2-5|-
CASSPGLAVQGTQYF
TGTGCCAGCAGCCCCGGTTTAGCGGTCCAGGGGACCCAGTACTTC
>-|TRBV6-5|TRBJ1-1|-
CASSYSRDRMNTEAFF
TGTGCCAGCAGTTACTCGAGGGATAGGATGAACACTGAAGCTTTCTTT
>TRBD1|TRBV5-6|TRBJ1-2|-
CASSLVSPGGDGYTF
TGTGCCAGCAGCTTGGTTTCCCCAGGGGGCGATGGCTACACCTTC
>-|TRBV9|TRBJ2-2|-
CASSGRGNTGELFF
TGTGCCAGCAGCGGCAGGGGCAACACCGGGGAGCTGTTTTTT
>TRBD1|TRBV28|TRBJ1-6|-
CASSRQGKDSPLHF
TGTGCCAGCAGTCGACAGGGAAAGGATTCACCCCTCCACTTT
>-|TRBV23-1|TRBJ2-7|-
CASSQWGRYEQYF
TGCGCCAGCAGTCAATGGGGGAGATACGAGCAGTACTTC
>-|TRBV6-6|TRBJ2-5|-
CASSYGGGETQYF
TGTGCCAGCAGTTACGGAGGGGGGGAGACCCAGTACTTC
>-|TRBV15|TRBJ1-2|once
CATSREYETARDNYGYTF
TGTGCCACCAGCAGAGAATACGAGACAGCTAGGGACAACTATGGCTACACCTTC
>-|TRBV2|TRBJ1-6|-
CASRHGTLVPNSPLHF
TGTGCCAGCAGACACGGGACGTTGGTCCCAAATTCACCCCTCCACTTT
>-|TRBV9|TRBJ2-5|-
CASSLPGQETQYF
TGTGCCAGCAGCCTCCCGGGACAAGAGACCCAGTACTTC
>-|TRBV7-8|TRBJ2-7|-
CASSSRRTRNYEQYF
TGTGCCAGCAGCTCCCGAAGGACTCGAAACTACGAGCAGTACTTC
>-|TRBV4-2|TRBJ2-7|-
CASSQAGQGPSYEQYF
TGTGCCAGCAGCCAAGCTGGGCAGGGCCCCTCCTACGAGCAGTACTTC
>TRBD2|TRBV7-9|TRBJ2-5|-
CASSLGMRSGEETQYF
TGTGCCAGCAGCTTAGGTATGAGAAGCGGGGAAGAGACCCAGTACTTC
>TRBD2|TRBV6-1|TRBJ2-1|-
CASRGGGYNEQFF
TGTGCCAGCAGAGGCGGGGGGTACAATGAGCAGTTCTTC
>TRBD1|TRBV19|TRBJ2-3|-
CASSLDAVGTGTDTQYF
TGTGCCAGTAGCCTGGACGCTGTCGGGACAGGCACAGATACGCAGTATTTT
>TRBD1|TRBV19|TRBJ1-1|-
CASSTTGRNTEAFF
TGTGCCAGTAGCACGACAGGGAGAAACACTGAAGCTTTCTTT
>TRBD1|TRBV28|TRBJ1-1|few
CASWDREGTEAFF
TGTGCCAGTTGGGACAGAGAGGGAACTGAAGCTTTCTTT